Here is one TCR beta chain with its context. The record originates from a study of lymphopenia after photon versus proton radiotherapy. Germline values: CDR1 MNHEY, CDR2 SMNVEV (reference sequence). V lost 1 base, J lost 2 bases, and 15 bases lay in between. The CDR3 length is 16 residues. Profiled with immunoSEQ multiplex PCR; TCRdb holds only in-frame clones, not every one. The sample records 30,000 or so clones, roughly 89% being singletons. V is TRBV27 and J is TRBJ2-7, with D possibly matching TRBD1 (6 bases). Source: peripheral blood, taken from a patient treated with proton-based radiotherapy. This clonotype originated in a woman aged 55-70 years with cholangiocarcinoma. Some clones in this sample may be carry-over from other donors' samples. The CDR3 sequence: CASSLYPGDIAYEQYF. As DNA, the CDR3 is TGTGCCAGCAGTTTATACCCCGGGGACATAGCCTACGAGCAGTACTTC.